The rows below give T cell receptor beta chains drawn from one sample of a study of CD8 T cells in Susac syndrome. Via MiXCR, TCRdb re-called the immunoSEQ multiplex PCR reads, giving one row per CDR3 protein. The sample lists 350,000 to 550,000 distinct CDR3 sequences; around 85% were seen once. The sequencing input was CD8+ T cells from PBMCs. All receptors come from a human donor with multiple sclerosis. The CDR3 runs from the conserved cysteine through the conserved F or W. The D gene is left open where the match is weak. Size values are once, few and many counts, or a class for expanded clones, and some rows have none.

size	V	D	J	DNA	CDR3
.	TRBV6-1	.	TRBJ1-5	TGTGCCAGCAGACCTACAGGGAACAATCAGCCCCAGCATTTT	CASRPTGNNQPQHF
.	TRBV29-1	TRBD1	TRBJ2-7	TGCAGCGTTTGGACAGGGGGGACCTACGAGCAGTACTTC	CSVWTGGTYEQYF
once	TRBV19	.	TRBJ1-2	TGTGCCAGTAGTCCCTGGGAAGGCTACTATGGCTACACCTTC	CASSPWEGYYGYTF
.	TRBV27	TRBD1	TRBJ1-1	TGTGCCAGCAGTCCCAGGGGACAGGGGGTTACTGAAGCTTTCTTT	CASSPRGQGVTEAFF
.	TRBV27	TRBD1	TRBJ2-7	TGTGCCAGCAGTTGGGGACAGGGTACATCCTACGAGCAGTACTTC	CASSWGQGTSYEQYF
.	TRBV6-1	TRBD2	TRBJ2-2	TGTGCCAGCACAGCGACTAGCGGGGTAAAGGTGGAGCTGTTTTTT	CASTATSGVKVELFF
.	TRBV12-3/TRBV12-4	.	TRBJ1-2	TGTGCCAGCAGTCCAAACCCAAACAGAGGAGAGGCGAAGTATGGCTACACCTTC	CASSPNPNRGEAKYGYTF
.	TRBV20-1	.	TRBJ2-7	TGCAGTGCTAGAGACCGGGACGTATACTCCTACGAGCAGTACTTC	CSARDRDVYSYEQYF
.	TRBV6-2/TRBV6-3	.	TRBJ2-3	TGTGCCAGCAGTTACTCGAAAGATGACTTCACAGATACGCAGTATTTT	CASSYSKDDFTDTQYF
.	TRBV27	.	TRBJ1-5	TGTGCCAGCAGTTCCTCTTCGGCCCTACTCAATCAGCCCCAGCATTTT	CASSSSSALLNQPQHF
.	TRBV4-1	.	TRBJ2-2	TGCGCCAGCAGCCAAGCACTACAGGGTACGGGCGGGGAGCTGTTTTTT	CASSQALQGTGGELFF
.	TRBV6-1	.	TRBJ2-1	TGTGCCAGCAGTGAAGCGCCCGACAGCCCCTACAATGAGCAGTTCTTC	CASSEAPDSPYNEQFF
.	TRBV7-9	.	TRBJ2-2	TGTGCCATGGGCACCGGGGAGCTGTTTTTT	CAMGTGELFF
.	TRBV18	.	TRBJ1-2	TGTGCCAGCTCACCATTCCCACTCCCCAGGGAGTTTAACTATGGCTACACCTTC	CASSPFPLPREFNYGYTF
once	TRBV29-1	TRBD2	TRBJ2-1	TGCAGCGTTGAAGGACTAGCGGGGGCTTCAGCGCAGTTCTTC	CSVEGLAGASAQFF
.	TRBV5-4	.	TRBJ2-5	TGTGCCAGCAGCGCTTCCTCAGGGTTAGCGGTTCAAGAGACCCAGTACTTC	CASSASSGLAVQETQYF
.	TRBV4-1	.	TRBJ2-5	TGCGCCAGCAGCCAAGATGGTCTAGCGATGGAGACCCAGTACTTC	CASSQDGLAMETQYF
.	TRBV2	.	TRBJ2-7	TGTGCCAGCAGTGAGGACGGTACCTACGAGCAGTACTTC	CASSEDGTYEQYF
.	TRBV5-1	TRBD2	TRBJ2-4	TGCGCCAGCAGCTTGTTGGGGCCCGGACTAGCGGGAGTCTTAGACATTCAGTACTTC	CASSLLGPGLAGVLDIQYF